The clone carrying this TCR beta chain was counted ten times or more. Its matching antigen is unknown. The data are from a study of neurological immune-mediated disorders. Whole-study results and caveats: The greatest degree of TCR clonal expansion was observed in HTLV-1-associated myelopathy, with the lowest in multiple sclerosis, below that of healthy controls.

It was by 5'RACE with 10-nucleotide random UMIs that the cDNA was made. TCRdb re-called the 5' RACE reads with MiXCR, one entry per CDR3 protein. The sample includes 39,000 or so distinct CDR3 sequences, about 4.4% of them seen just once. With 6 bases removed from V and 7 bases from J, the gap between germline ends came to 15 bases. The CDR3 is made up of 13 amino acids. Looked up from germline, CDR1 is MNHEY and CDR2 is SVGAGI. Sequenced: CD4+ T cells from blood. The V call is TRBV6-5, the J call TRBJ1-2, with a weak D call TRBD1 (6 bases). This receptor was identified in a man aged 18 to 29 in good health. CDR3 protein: CASRARTVGGYTF. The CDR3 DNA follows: TGTGCCAGCAGAGCTCGGACAGTCGGTGGCTACACCTTC.